The source of this T cell receptor (beta chain) is a study of CD8 T cells in ankylosing spondylitis (dated by TCRdb to about 2017). In the study overall: To find TCR variants linked to disease, the study profiled T cell receptor beta repertoires in ankylosing spondylitis patients and healthy donors. Peripheral blood was sampled, and synovial fluid was also collected from ankylosing spondylitis patients. The whole study cohort included 90 to 120 healthy donors and 20 to 30 ankylosing spondylitis patients. The full study reports these points: In peripheral blood, the disease-linked clones were found at relatively low frequencies and had a CD8+ phenotype. Some TCR beta motif variants had previously been reported in synovial fluid and blood of reactive arthritis patients, which suggested common disease-initiation mechanisms. The disease-linked clones were reported to be significantly enriched in matched synovial fluid samples from ankylosing spondylitis patients. A TCR beta motif of fewer than 10 highly homologous amino acid variants appeared characteristic of blood from ankylosing spondylitis patients.

Sequencing used an Illumina HiSeq 2500. TCR beta libraries were prepared by quantitative 5'-RACE with molecular barcodes. The published analysis was carried out like this. A new computational method based on a probabilistic model of VDJ rearrangement was used to identify disease-linked TCR variants. The public sequencing data were trimmed at Q25 with fastp and processed into clonotypes with MiXCR by TCRdb, which kept only in-frame beta chains. All rows with the same CDR3 protein become a single entry with the most common DNA and genes. It is TCRdb's table, rather than the study itself, that gives the V and J calls and clone size. Present in this sample are a few hundred thousand distinct CDR3 sequences, about 18% of which were seen just once. The ten top clones hold less than 35% of the sample. The CDR3, from cysteine to phenylalanine, totals 14 residues. Of all the DNA, just the CDR3 is kept, 42 bases in frame from base 1. CDR1 and CDR2, looked up from the germline V gene, are SGHTA and FQGTGA. Deletion took 5 bases off V and 5 bases off J, with a span of 15 bases between the germline ends.

Regarding this clonotype: Its antigen is currently not known. No base-level quality is on record; no much larger clone is a single base apart.

The sequence came from a male donor with ankylosing spondylitis or in good health (not recorded which). Material: blood, either unsorted or a sorted T cell fraction (not recorded which). Here the chain combines TRBV7-3 and TRBJ2-5, and the D gene may be TRBD2, 6 bases matching. DNA sequence: TGTGCCAGCAGCCCAAGCGGGTGGGGGGAGACCCAGTACTTC. Protein translation: CASSPSGWGETQYF.